This T cell receptor (beta chain) was retrieved from a study of metastatic and nonmetastatic thyroid tumors. No treatment of any kind had been given to any patient before thyroid surgery. In this sample, this clone turned up many times. The germline CDR1 and CDR2 sequences are GTSNPN and SVGIG (reference sequence). Trimming removed 0 bases at V and 1 base at J, with 7 bases between. The CDR3 consists of 14 residues. TCRdb ran MiXCR on the PCR reads. The sample includes roughly 63,000 clones, 15% to 20% of them seen just once. The chain carries TRBV30 and TRBJ1-5, with D unresolved. Sequencing input: blood. This clonotype was sampled from a male donor with papillary thyroid cancer or a benign thyroid nodule (not recorded which). Some clones in this sample may be carry-over from other donors' samples. CDR3 amino acids: CAWSVGGSNQPQHF. Here the CDR3 DNA reads TGTGCCTGGAGTGTGGGTGGGAGCAATCAGCCCCAGCATTTT.